This is a list of T cell receptor beta chains from one sample in a study of blood T cell repertoires in COVID-19. Method: immunoSEQ multiplex PCR; TCRdb's copy keeps in-frame clones and lacks some. This sample has 250,000 to 300,000 clones, with roughly 89% found just once. The material sequenced was peripheral blood. The receptor set was obtained from a man aged 50-60 years with acute or convalescent COVID-19. Both conserved end residues are part of each CDR3. The D gene is left open where the match is weak. For some rows the clone size is stated as once, few or many, or as a class when expanded; others skip it.

clone size,V gene,J gene,D gene,CDR3 protein,CDR3 DNA
NA,TRBV5-1,TRBJ1-1,NA,CASSLGGQPNTEAFF,TGCGCCAGCAGCTTGGGCGGACAGCCGAACACTGAAGCTTTCTTT
NA,TRBV7-8,TRBJ1-5,NA,CASSPGRPPFSNQPQHF,TGTGCCAGCAGCCCAGGTCGGCCCCCCTTTAGCAATCAGCCCCAGCATTTT
NA,TRBV10-3,TRBJ2-5,TRBD2,CAISGTSGGRQETQYF,TGTGCCATCAGTGGGACTAGCGGGGGCAGACAAGAGACCCAGTACTTC
NA,TRBV18,TRBJ1-6,TRBD1,CASSPGQGDNSPLHF,TGTGCCAGCTCACCGGGACAGGGGGATAATTCACCCCTCCACTTT
NA,TRBV19,TRBJ1-2,TRBD1,CASTPSGTGVAGYTF,TGTGCCAGTACCCCCTCCGGGACAGGGGTCGCTGGCTACACCTTC
NA,TRBV2,TRBJ2-7,NA,CASGGRIPYEQYF,TGTGCCAGCGGGGGGAGGATCCCCTACGAGCAGTACTTC
NA,TRBV19,TRBJ1-2,TRBD1,CASSIGGRGRSLYGYTF,TGTGCCAGTAGTATAGGGGGCAGGGGGCGGTCTCTCTATGGCTACACCTTC
once,TRBV5-4,TRBJ2-1,NA,CASSRGLPSSYNEQFF,TGTGCCAGCAGCAGGGGACTCCCTAGCTCCTACAATGAGCAGTTCTTC
NA,TRBV20-1,TRBJ2-7,TRBD1,CSASAQQGARYEQYF,TGCAGTGCTAGTGCTCAGCAGGGGGCGAGATACGAGCAGTACTTC
NA,TRBV4-1,TRBJ2-7,NA,CASSQRQGSTYEQYF,TGCGCCAGCAGCCAGCGGCAGGGGAGTACCTACGAGCAGTACTTC
NA,TRBV5-1,TRBJ1-2,TRBD1,CASSTQGANYGYTF,TGCGCCAGCAGCACACAGGGGGCTAACTATGGCTACACCTTC
once,TRBV7-8,TRBJ1-2,NA,CASSLQGQPNYGYTF,TGTGCCAGCAGCTTGCAAGGACAGCCGAACTATGGCTACACCTTC
NA,TRBV3-1/TRBV3-2,TRBJ1-4,TRBD1,CASSQGDRGEKLFF,TGTGCCAGCAGCCAAGGGGACAGGGGTGAAAAACTGTTTTTT
NA,TRBV20-1,TRBJ1-3,TRBD1,CSASKGTGGPQLRNTIYF,TGCAGTGCTAGTAAGGGGACAGGGGGCCCCCAGTTGCGAAACACCATATATTTT
NA,TRBV5-6,TRBJ2-5,TRBD2,CASSPGGRGETQYF,TGTGCCAGCAGCCCGGGGGGGCGCGGAGAGACCCAGTACTTC
NA,TRBV3-1/TRBV3-2,TRBJ2-7,TRBD2,CASSQGGTSGYEQYF,TGTGCCAGCAGCCAAGGGGGGACTAGCGGTTACGAGCAGTACTTC
NA,TRBV6-5,TRBJ1-1,NA,CASMRVNTEAFF,TGTGCCAGCATGAGGGTGAACACTGAAGCTTTCTTT
NA,TRBV5-4,TRBJ2-2,TRBD1,CASSTGQGAQNGELFF,TGTGCCAGCAGCACGGGACAGGGGGCGCAAAACGGGGAGCTGTTTTTT
NA,TRBV29-1,TRBJ2-5,NA,CSGGHHQETQYF,TGCAGCGGGGGACACCACCAAGAGACCCAGTACTTC
NA,TRBV6-5,TRBJ1-2,TRBD1,CASREGQGGYGYTF,TGTGCCAGCAGGGAGGGACAGGGAGGATATGGCTACACCTTC
NA,TRBV27,TRBJ1-2,NA,CASSLSSVNYGYTF,TGTGCCAGCAGTTTATCGTCAGTTAACTATGGCTACACCTTC
once,TRBV2,TRBJ1-5,NA,CASSPQGTGVGPQHF,TGTGCCAGCAGTCCCCAGGGTACGGGGGTGGGGCCCCAGCATTTT
NA,TRBV2,TRBJ1-2,NA,CASRDTGTGFYGYTF,TGTGCCAGCAGGGATACAGGGACGGGATTCTATGGCTACACCTTC
few,TRBV19,TRBJ1-1,NA,CASSSTRNTEAFF,TGTGCCAGTAGTTCGACACGTAACACTGAAGCTTTCTTT
NA,TRBV11-3,TRBJ2-3,TRBD1,CASSLGGTGGSNTQYF,TGTGCCAGCAGCTTAGGCGGGACAGGGGGCTCGAATACGCAGTATTTT
NA,TRBV5-1,TRBJ1-5,NA,CASSLAGAGQPQHF,TGCGCCAGCAGCTTGGCAGGGGCAGGGCAGCCCCAGCATTTT
NA,TRBV19,TRBJ2-2,TRBD2,CASRLAVYTGELFF,TGTGCCAGTAGACTAGCGGTGTACACCGGGGAGCTGTTTTTT
NA,TRBV9,TRBJ2-2,TRBD1,CASSVTGAGELFF,TGTGCCAGCAGCGTGACAGGGGCCGGGGAGCTGTTTTTT
NA,TRBV30,TRBJ1-2,TRBD1,CAWTAGGHGYTF,TGTGCCTGGACGGCAGGGGGACATGGCTACACCTTC
NA,TRBV7-9,TRBJ2-7,TRBD2,CASSPRLAGTIYEQYF,TGTGCCAGCAGCCCACGACTAGCGGGGACAATCTACGAGCAGTACTTC
NA,TRBV18,TRBJ2-1,TRBD2,CASSNSGGPYNEQFF,TGTGCCAGCTCCAATAGCGGGGGGCCCTACAATGAGCAGTTCTTC
NA,TRBV7-3,TRBJ2-1,NA,CASSFRPRDEQFF,TGTGCCAGCAGCTTTCGGCCCCGGGATGAGCAGTTCTTC
NA,TRBV9,TRBJ1-6,TRBD1,CASSVAPTGSNSPLHF,TGTGCCAGCAGCGTAGCCCCGACAGGGAGCAATTCACCCCTCCACTTT
NA,TRBV7-8,TRBJ1-5,NA,CASSFDPGGQPQHF,TGTGCCAGCAGCTTCGACCCCGGGGGTCAGCCCCAGCATTTT
NA,TRBV19,TRBJ1-5,NA,CASSGEAGPVQPQHF,TGTGCCAGTAGTGGGGAGGCAGGGCCGGTTCAGCCCCAGCATTTT
NA,TRBV5-1,TRBJ1-1,TRBD1,CASSSRTGRAEAFF,TGCGCCAGCAGCTCACGGACAGGGAGGGCTGAAGCTTTCTTT
NA,TRBV7-9,TRBJ2-2,NA,CASSPGQPGELFF,TGTGCCAGCAGCCCAGGACAGCCCGGGGAGCTGTTTTTT
NA,TRBV15,TRBJ1-2,NA,CATSRGGQGSYGYTF,TGTGCCACCAGCAGAGGAGGCCAGGGGAGTTATGGCTACACCTTC
NA,TRBV5-1,TRBJ1-1,TRBD1,CASSLDRGESENTEAFF,TGCGCCAGCAGCCTGGACAGGGGCGAGAGCGAGAACACTGAAGCTTTCTTT
NA,TRBV7-9,TRBJ1-2,NA,CASSPLGLGYTF,TGTGCCAGCAGCCCATTGGGCCTTGGCTACACCTTC
NA,TRBV6-5,TRBJ1-3,TRBD1,CAAWDRVGNTIYF,TGTGCCGCATGGGACAGGGTCGGAAACACCATATATTTT
NA,TRBV27,TRBJ1-2,TRBD1,CASSARDRGNFYGYTF,TGTGCCAGCAGTGCCCGGGACAGGGGGAACTTCTATGGCTACACCTTC
NA,TRBV6-2/TRBV6-3,TRBJ1-1,NA,CASSYSAGGGRAHTEAFF,TGTGCCAGCAGTTACTCAGCGGGGGGGGGCAGGGCCCACACTGAAGCTTTCTTT
once,TRBV3-1/TRBV3-2,TRBJ1-1,NA,CASSQVSVGEAFF,TGTGCCAGCAGCCAAGTATCGGTTGGTGAAGCTTTCTTT
NA,TRBV29-1,TRBJ1-1,NA,CTLTRGTEAFF,TGCACCCTAACCCGGGGGACTGAAGCTTTCTTT
NA,TRBV3-1/TRBV3-2,TRBJ2-3,TRBD2,CASSFAGTSLRDTQYF,TGTGCCAGCAGTTTCGCCGGGACTAGTTTACGAGATACGCAGTATTTT
NA,TRBV5-1,TRBJ2-5,NA,CASSSQNAGEETQYF,TGCGCCAGCAGCTCACAAAACGCAGGGGAAGAGACCCAGTACTTC
NA,TRBV19,TRBJ1-1,NA,CASSIRLVGQGWGEAFF,TGTGCCAGTAGCATAAGGTTGGTAGGGCAGGGGTGGGGAGAAGCTTTCTTT
NA,TRBV5-1,TRBJ2-7,NA,CASSVDLDNYEQYF,TGCGCCAGCAGCGTGGACCTAGATAACTACGAGCAGTACTTC
NA,TRBV15,TRBJ2-5,NA,CATSRGLALGETQYF,TGTGCCACCAGCAGAGGGCTGGCCCTCGGGGAGACCCAGTACTTC
NA,TRBV6-5,TRBJ1-2,NA,CASSYSGSTINYGYTF,TGTGCCAGCAGTTACTCTGGCAGTACGATTAACTATGGCTACACCTTC